The 3 T cell receptor beta chains listed next were all sequenced from one sample in a study of CD8 T cells in ankylosing spondylitis. Study-level findings and limits: Seven to nine highly homologous variants formed a TCR beta motif that appeared characteristic of ankylosing spondylitis blood.

Each CDR3 protein gets one entry after TCRdb re-called the 5' RACE reads with MiXCR. The sample lists a few hundred thousand distinct CDR3 sequences, about a sixth seen once, with 1% in the top ten. What these receptors recognize is not known. The sequenced sample consisted of blood, either unsorted or a sorted T cell fraction (not recorded which). All receptors come from a male donor with ankylosing spondylitis.

This clonotype was detected ten times or more. The chain has TRBV5-1 and TRBJ2-7; 8 bases align to TRBD1. In germline, CDR1 is SGHRS, CDR2 YFSETQ. Unmatched junction bases numbered 11, after V lost 5 bases and J lost 4 bases. This CDR3 region has 15 residues. The CDR3 here is CASRGLQTGAYEQYF. The CDR3 DNA follows: TGCGCCAGCAGGGGGCTACAGACAGGGGCGTACGAGCAGTACTTC.

As DNA, the CDR3 is TGTGCCAGCAGCTTAAGGCCTAGCGGGGGGAACACCGGGGAGCTGTTTTTT. Its protein product is CASSLRPSGGNTGELFF. The chain employs TRBV7-2 and TRBJ2-2, with 10 nucleotides matching TRBD2. CDR1 SGHTA and CDR2 FQGNSA come from the germline V gene. This CDR3 comprises 17 residues. V dropped 2 bases and J dropped 1; count of bases not matched to a gene: 4.

The chain combines TRBV15 with TRBJ2-2; D gene uncertain. Germline V gives CDR1 LNHNV, CDR2 YYDKDF (reference sequence). The V and J ends lost 5 bases and 2 bases respectively, with 3 bases between them. The CDR3 is 12 residues long. The CDR3 region has the DNA TGTGCCACCAGCTCCAACACCGGGGAGCTGTTTTTT. Translation: CATSSNTGELFF.